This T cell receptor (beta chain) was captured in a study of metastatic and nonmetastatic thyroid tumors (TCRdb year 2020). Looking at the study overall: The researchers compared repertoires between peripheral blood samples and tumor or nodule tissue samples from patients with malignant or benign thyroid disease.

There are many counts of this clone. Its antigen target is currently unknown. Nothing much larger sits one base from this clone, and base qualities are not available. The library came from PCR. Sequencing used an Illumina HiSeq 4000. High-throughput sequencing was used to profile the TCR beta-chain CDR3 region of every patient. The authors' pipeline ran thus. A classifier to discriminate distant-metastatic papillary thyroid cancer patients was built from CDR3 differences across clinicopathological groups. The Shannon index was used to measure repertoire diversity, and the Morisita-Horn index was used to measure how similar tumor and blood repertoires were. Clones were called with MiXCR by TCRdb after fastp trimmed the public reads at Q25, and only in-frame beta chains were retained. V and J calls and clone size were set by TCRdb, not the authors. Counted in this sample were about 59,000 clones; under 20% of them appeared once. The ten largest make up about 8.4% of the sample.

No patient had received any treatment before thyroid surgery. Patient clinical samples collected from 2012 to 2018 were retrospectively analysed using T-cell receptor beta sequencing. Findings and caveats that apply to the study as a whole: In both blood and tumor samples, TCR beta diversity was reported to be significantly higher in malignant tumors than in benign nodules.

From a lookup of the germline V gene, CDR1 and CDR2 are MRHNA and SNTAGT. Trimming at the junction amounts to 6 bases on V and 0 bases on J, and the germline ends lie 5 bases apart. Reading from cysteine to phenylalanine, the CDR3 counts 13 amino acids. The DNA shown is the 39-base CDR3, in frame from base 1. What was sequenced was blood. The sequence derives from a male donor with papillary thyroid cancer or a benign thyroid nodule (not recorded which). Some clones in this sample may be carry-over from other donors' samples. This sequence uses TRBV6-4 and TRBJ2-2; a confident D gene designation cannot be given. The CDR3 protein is CASRHSNTGELFF. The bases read TGTGCCAGCAGACACTCGAACACCGGGGAGCTGTTTTTT.